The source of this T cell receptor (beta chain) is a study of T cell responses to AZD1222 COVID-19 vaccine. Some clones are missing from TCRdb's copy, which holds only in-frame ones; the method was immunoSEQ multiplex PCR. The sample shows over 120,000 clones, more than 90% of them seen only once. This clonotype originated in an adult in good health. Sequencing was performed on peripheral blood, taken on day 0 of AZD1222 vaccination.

In DNA form, the CDR3 reads TGTGCCTGGAACAGGGTATCTGGAAACACCATATATTTT. Amino acid sequence: CAWNRVSGNTIYF. The genes are TRBV30 and TRBJ1-3; a possible D gene is TRBD1 (6 bases). Trimming left V 4 bases short and J 1 base short, with 8 bases between. Germline assignment: CDR1 GTSNPN and CDR2 SVGIG (reference sequence). The CDR3 loop spans 13 amino acids.